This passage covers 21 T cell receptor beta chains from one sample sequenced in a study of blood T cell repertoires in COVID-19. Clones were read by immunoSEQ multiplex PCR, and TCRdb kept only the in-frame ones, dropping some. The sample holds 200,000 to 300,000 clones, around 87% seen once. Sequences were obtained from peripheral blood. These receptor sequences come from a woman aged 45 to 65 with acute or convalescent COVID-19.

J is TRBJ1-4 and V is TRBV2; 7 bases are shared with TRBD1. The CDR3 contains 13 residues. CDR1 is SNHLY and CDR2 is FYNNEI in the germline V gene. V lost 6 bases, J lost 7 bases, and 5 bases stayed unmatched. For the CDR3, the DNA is TGTGCCAGCAGACCGGGACAGCGTGAAAAACTGTTTTTT. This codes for CASRPGQREKLFF.

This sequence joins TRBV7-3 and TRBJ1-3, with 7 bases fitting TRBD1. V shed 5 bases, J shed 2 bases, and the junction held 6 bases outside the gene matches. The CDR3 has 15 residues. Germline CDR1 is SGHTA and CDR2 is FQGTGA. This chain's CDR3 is CASSQYGQAGNTIYF. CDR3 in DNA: TGTGCCAGCAGCCAATATGGACAGGCTGGAAACACCATATATTTT.

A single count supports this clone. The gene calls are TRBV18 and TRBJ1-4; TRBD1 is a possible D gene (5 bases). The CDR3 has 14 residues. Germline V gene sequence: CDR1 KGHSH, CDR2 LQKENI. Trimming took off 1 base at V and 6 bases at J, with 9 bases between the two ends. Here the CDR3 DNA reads TGTGCCAGCTCACCACAGGGGCGGTATGAAAAACTGTTTTTT. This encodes CASSPQGRYEKLFF.

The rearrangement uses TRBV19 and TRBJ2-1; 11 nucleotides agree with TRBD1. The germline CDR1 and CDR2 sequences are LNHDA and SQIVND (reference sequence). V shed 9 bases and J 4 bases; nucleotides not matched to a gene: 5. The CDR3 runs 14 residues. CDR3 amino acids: CASRDRGTYNEQFF. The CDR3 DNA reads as TGTGCCAGCCGGGACAGGGGGACGTACAATGAGCAGTTCTTC.

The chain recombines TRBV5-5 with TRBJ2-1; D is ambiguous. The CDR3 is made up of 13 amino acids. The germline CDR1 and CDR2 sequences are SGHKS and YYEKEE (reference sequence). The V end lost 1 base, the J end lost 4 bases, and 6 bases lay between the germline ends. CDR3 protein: CASSLPLYNEQFF. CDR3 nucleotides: TGTGCCAGCAGCTTGCCCCTTTACAATGAGCAGTTCTTC.

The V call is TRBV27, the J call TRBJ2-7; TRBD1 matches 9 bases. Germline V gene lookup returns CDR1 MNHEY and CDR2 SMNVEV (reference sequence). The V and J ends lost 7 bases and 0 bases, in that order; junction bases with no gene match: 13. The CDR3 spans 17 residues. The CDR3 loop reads CASTPSAGQGYSYEQYF. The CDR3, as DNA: TGTGCCAGCACCCCTAGTGCGGGACAGGGATACTCCTACGAGCAGTACTTC.

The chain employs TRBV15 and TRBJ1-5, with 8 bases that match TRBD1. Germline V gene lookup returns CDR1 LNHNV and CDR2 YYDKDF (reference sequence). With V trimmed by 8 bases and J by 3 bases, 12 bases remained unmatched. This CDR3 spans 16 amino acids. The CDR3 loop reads CATGVRTGIVNQPQHF. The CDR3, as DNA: TGTGCCACCGGGGTACGGACAGGGATCGTCAATCAGCCCCAGCATTTT.

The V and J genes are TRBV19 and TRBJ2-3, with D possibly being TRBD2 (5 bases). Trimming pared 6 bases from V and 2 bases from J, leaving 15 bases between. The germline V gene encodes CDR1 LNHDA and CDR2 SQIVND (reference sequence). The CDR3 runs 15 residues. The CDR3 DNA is TGTGCCAGTAGGTCCCGACCGGGAAACACAGATACGCAGTATTTT. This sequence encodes CASRSRPGNTDTQYF. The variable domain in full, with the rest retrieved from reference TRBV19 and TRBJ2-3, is DGGITQSPKYLFRKEGQNVTLSCEQNLNHDAMYWYRQDPGQGLRLIYYSQIVNDFQKGDIAEGYSVSREKKESFPLTVTSAQKNPTAFYLCASRSRPGNTDTQYFGPGTRLTVL.

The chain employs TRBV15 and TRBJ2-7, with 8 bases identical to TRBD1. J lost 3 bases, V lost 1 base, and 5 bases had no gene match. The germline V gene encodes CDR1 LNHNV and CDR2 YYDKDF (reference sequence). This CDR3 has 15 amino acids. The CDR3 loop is CATSRVYGQGYEQYF. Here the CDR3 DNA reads TGTGCCACCAGCAGAGTATATGGACAGGGCTACGAGCAGTACTTC.

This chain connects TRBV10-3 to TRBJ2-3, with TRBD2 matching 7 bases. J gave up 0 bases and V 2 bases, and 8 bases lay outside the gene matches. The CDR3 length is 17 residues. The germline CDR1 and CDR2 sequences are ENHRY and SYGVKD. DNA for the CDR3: TGTGCCATCAGTGAGCATCCGGGGGGACCTAGCACAGATACGCAGTATTTT. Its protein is CAISEHPGGPSTDTQYF.

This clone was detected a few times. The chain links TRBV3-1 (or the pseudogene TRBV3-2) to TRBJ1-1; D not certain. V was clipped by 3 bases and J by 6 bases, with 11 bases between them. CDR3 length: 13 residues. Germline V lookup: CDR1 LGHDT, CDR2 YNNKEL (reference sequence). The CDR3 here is CASSQEGIPEAFF. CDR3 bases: TGTGCCAGCAGCCAGGAGGGTATTCCTGAAGCTTTCTTT.

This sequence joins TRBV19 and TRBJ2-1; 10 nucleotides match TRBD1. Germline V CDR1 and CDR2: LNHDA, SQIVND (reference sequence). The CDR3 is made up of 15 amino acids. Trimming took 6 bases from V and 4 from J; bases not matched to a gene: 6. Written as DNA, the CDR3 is TGTGCCAGTAGGAAGGGACAGGGGAATTACAATGAGCAGTTCTTC. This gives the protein CASRKGQGNYNEQFF.

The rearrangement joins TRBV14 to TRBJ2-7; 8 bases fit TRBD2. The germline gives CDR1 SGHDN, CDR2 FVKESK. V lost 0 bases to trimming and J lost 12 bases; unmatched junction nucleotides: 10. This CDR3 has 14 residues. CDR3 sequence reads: CASSQDLTGLVLYF. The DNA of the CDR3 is TGTGCCAGCAGCCAAGATCTAACGGGACTAGTCCTGTACTTC.

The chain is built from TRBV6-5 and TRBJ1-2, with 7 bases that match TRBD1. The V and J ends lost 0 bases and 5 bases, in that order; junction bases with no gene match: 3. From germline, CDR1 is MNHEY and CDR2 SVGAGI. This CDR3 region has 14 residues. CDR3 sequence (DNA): TGTGCCAGCAGTTACTCGAGGGACAGTTATGGCTACACCTTC. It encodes CASSYSRDSYGYTF.

CDR3 loop: CASSSTVSGNTIYF. CDR3 nucleotide sequence: TGTGCCAGCAGCTCGACAGTCTCTGGAAACACCATATATTTT. This chain uses TRBV5-5 with TRBJ1-3; D is perhaps TRBD1 (5 bases). V was pared by 3 bases and J by 0 bases, with 7 bases between. The CDR3 contains 14 residues. Germline loops: CDR1 SGHKS, CDR2 YYEKEE (reference sequence).

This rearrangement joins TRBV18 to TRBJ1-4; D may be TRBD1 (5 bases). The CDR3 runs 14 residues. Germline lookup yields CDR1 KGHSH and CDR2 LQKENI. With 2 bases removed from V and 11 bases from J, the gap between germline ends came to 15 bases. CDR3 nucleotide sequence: TGTGCCAGCTCACCAGACCGCGGGGCGTCTAAACTGTTTTTT. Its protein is CASSPDRGASKLFF.

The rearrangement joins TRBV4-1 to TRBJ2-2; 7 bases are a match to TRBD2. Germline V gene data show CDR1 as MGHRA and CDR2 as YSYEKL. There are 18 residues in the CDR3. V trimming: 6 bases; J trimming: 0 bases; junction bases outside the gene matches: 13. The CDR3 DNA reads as TGCGCCAGCAGGGGTACAGCGGGATTTATCGCGAACACCGGGGAGCTGTTTTTT. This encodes CASRGTAGFIANTGELFF.

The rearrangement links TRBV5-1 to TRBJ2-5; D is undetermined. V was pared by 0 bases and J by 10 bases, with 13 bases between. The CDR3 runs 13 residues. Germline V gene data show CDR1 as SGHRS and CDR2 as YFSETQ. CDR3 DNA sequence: TGCGCCAGCAGCTTGGACGTGGCGAGCGACCAGTACTTC. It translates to CASSLDVASDQYF.

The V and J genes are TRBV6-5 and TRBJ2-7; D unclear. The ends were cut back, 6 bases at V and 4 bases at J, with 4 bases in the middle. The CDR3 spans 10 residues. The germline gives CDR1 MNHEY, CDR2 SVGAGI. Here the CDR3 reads CASSTYEQYF. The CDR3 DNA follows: TGTGCCAGCAGCACTTACGAGCAGTACTTC.

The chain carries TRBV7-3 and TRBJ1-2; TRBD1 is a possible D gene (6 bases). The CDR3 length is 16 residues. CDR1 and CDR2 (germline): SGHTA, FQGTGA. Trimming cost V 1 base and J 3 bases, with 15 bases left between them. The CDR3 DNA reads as TGTGCCAGCAGCTTAAGGGCAGGGGATATAGACTATGGCTACACCTTC. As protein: CASSLRAGDIDYGYTF.

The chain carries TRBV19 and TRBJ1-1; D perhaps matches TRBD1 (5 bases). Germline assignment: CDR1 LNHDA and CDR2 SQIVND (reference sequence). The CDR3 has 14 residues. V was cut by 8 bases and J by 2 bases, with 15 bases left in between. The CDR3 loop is CASRPGAVNTEAFF. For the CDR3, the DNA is TGTGCCAGTCGGCCTGGGGCCGTCAACACTGAAGCTTTCTTT.